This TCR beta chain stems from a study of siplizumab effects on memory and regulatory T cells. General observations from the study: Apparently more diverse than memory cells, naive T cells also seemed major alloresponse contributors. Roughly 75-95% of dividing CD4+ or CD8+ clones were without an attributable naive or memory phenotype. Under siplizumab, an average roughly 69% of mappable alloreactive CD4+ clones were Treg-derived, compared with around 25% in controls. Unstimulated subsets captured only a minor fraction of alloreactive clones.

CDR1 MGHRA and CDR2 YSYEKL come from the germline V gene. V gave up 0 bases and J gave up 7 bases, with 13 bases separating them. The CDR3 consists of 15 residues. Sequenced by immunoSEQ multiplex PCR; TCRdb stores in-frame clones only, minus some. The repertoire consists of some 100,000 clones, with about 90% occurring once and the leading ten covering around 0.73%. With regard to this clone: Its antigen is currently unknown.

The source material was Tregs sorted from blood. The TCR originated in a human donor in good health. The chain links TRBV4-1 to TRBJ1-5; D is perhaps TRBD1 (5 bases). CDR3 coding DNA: TGCGCCAGCAGCCAAGATGGGCGGGGGAGGCAGCCCCAGCATTTT. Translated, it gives CASSQDGRGRQPQHF.